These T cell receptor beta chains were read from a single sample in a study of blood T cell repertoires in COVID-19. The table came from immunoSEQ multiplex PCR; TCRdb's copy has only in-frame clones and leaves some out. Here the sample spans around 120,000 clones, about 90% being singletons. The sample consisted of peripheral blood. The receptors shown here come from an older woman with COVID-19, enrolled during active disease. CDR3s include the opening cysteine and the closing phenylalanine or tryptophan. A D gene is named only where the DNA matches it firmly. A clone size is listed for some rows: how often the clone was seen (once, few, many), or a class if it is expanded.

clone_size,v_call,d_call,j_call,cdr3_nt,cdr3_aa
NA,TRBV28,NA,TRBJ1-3,TGTGCCAGCAAGGTGTCGGGTGGAAACACCATATATTTT,CASKVSGGNTIYF
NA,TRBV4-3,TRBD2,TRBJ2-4,TGCGCCAGCAGCCAAGATTCGGGCGCGGGGGTGGAAAACATTCAGTACTTC,CASSQDSGAGVENIQYF
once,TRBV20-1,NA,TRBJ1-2,TGCAGTGCTAGAAGAGGGAATGGCTACACCTTC,CSARRGNGYTF
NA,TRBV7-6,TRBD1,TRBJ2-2,TGTGCCAGCATGGGACAGGGAGGCACCGGGGAGCTGTTTTTT,CASMGQGGTGELFF
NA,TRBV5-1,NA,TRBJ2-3,TGCGCCAGCAGCTTGGAAGCCCACGGGTCCTCCCCTAGCACAGATACGCAGTATTTT,CASSLEAHGSSPSTDTQYF
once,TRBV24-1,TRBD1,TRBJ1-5,TGTGCCACCAGTGATTTGCGGGGCAGGGGGATTCAGCCCCAGCATTTT,CATSDLRGRGIQPQHF
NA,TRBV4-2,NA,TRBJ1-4,TGTGCCAGCAGCCAAGATTTAACGGGGCAGACCAGGGGTGAAAAACTGTTTTTT,CASSQDLTGQTRGEKLFF
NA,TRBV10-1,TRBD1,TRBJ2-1,TGCGCCAGCAGTGAGTCGATCGACAGGGGCTACTACAATGAGCAGTTCTTC,CASSESIDRGYYNEQFF
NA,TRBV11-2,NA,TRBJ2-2,TGTGCCAGCAGCCCTCGGGGACACCTAATGACCGGGGAGCTGTTTTTT,CASSPRGHLMTGELFF
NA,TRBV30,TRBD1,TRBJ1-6,TGTGCCTGGAGGGCTACAGGGGGCGCATCCTATAATTCACCCCTCCACTTT,CAWRATGGASYNSPLHF
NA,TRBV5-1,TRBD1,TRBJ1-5,TGCGCCAGCAGCTTGGCCCCCGGGACAGGGGGGCAGCCCCAGCATTTT,CASSLAPGTGGQPQHF
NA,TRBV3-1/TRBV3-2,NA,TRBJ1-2,TGTGCCAGCAGCCGGTCCAGGGGTGGGTATGGCTACACCTTC,CASSRSRGGYGYTF
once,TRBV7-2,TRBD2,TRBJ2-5,TGTGCCAGCAACCAGGGACTAGCGATAGCCCAGTACTTC,CASNQGLAIAQYF
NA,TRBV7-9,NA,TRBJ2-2,TGTGCCACCCGTGGAGGGCCGAACACCGGGGAGCTGTTTTTT,CATRGGPNTGELFF
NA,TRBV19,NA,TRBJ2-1,TGTGCCAGTAGTATAGGTTGGAGGGGGCGCCGCTCCTACAATGAGCAGTTCTTC,CASSIGWRGRRSYNEQFF
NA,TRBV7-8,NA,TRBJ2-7,TGTGCCAGCAGCTTAGAATTGGGGAGCACGTACGAGCAGTACTTC,CASSLELGSTYEQYF
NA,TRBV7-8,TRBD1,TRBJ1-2,TGTGCCAGCAGCTTAGCAGGGACAGGGGGATTTGGCTATGGCTACACCTTC,CASSLAGTGGFGYGYTF
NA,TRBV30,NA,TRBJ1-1,TGTGCCTGGAGCGAACAGCCGAACACTGAAGCTTTCTTT,CAWSEQPNTEAFF
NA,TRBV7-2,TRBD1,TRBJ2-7,TGTGCCAGCAGCCTTCTACCGACAGGGAGAGAGCAGTACTTC,CASSLLPTGREQYF
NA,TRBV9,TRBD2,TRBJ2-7,TGTGCCAGCAGCGTAGAAGCGGGGACCCGCTACGAGCAGTACTTC,CASSVEAGTRYEQYF
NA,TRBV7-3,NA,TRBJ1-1,TGTGCCAGCAGCTTAAGTCGGGGAGGGAACACTGAAGCTTTCTTT,CASSLSRGGNTEAFF
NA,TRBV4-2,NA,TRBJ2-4,TGTGCCAGCAGCCACGAGACAGAAAACATTCAGTACTTC,CASSHETENIQYF
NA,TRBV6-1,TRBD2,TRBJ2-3,TGTGCCAGCAGTGAAACAGCGGGGGCCGGCACAGATACGCAGTATTTT,CASSETAGAGTDTQYF
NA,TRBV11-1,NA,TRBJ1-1,TGTGCCAGCAGCTTCGTGACAGCGAACACTGAAGCTTTCTTT,CASSFVTANTEAFF
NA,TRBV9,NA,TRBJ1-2,TGTGCCAGCAGCGTAGCTTTGGAGGCTAACTATGGCTACACCTTC,CASSVALEANYGYTF
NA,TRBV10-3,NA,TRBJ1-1,TGTGCCATCAGTGAGTCCGATGGGACTGTCACTGAAGCTTTCTTT,CAISESDGTVTEAFF
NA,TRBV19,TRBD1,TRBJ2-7,TGTGCCAGTAGTATTCAACAGGGGTCCTACGAGCAGTACTTC,CASSIQQGSYEQYF
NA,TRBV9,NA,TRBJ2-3,TGTGCCAGCAGCTCCTCCCCGGGGGGCACTAGCACAGATACGCAGTATTTT,CASSSSPGGTSTDTQYF
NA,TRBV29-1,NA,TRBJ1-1,TGCAGCGTTGCGACAGTCCCGAACACTGAAGCTTTCTTT,CSVATVPNTEAFF
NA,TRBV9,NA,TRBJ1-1,TGTGCCAGCAGCGACCTCGTGGCCCCGGGCACTGAAGCTTTCTTT,CASSDLVAPGTEAFF
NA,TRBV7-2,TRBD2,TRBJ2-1,TGTGCCAGCAGCCGCGCGGGACTAGTGGACAATGAGCAGTTCTTC,CASSRAGLVDNEQFF
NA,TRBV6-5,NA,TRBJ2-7,TGTGCCAGCCTCCAGTTGGGGGGCTCCTACGAGCAGTACTTC,CASLQLGGSYEQYF
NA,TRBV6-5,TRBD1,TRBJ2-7,TGTGCCAGCAGTTACCCTATCACCAGGGGGACCTACGAGCAGTACTTC,CASSYPITRGTYEQYF
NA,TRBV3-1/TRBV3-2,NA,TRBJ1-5,TGTGCCAGCAGCCGACAGGTTAGCAATCAGCCCCAGCATTTT,CASSRQVSNQPQHF
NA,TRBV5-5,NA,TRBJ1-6,TGTGCCAGCAGCAGGGGAGGGGCGAGCTCCTATAATTCACCCCTCCACTTT,CASSRGGASSYNSPLHF
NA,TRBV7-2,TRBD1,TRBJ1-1,TGTGCCAGCAGCTTAAGTAGGGGGCGCAGCGCTGAAGCTTTCTTT,CASSLSRGRSAEAFF
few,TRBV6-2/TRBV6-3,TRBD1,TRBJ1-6,TGTGCCAGCAGTTACTCGAAACAGGGGACATCACCCCTCCACTTT,CASSYSKQGTSPLHF
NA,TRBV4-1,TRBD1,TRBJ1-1,TGCGCCAGCAGCCAATTGACAGGGTGGACTGAAGCTTTCTTT,CASSQLTGWTEAFF
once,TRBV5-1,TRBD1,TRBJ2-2,TGCGCCAGCAGGGACAGGTGGACCGGGGAGCTGTTTTTT,CASRDRWTGELFF
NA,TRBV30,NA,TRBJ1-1,TGTGCCTGGAGGACAACACTGAACACTGAAGCTTTCTTT,CAWRTTLNTEAFF
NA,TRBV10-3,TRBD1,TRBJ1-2,TGTGCCATCAGTGAGGAGGACAGGGACTATGGCTACACCTTC,CAISEEDRDYGYTF
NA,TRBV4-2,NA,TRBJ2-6,TGTGCCAGCAGCCAGAGCTACTCTGGGGCCAACGTCCTGACTTTC,CASSQSYSGANVLTF
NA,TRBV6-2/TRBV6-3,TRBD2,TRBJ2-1,TGTGCCAGCAGTCCAGTTGGACTAGCGGGGGGGCCGGGGAGTGAGCAGTTCTTC,CASSPVGLAGGPGSEQFF
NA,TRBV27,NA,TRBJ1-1,TGTGCCAGCAGTTTATCATCCGGGGGGAACACTGAAGCTTTCTTT,CASSLSSGGNTEAFF
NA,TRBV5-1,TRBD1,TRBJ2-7,TGCGCCAGCAGCAGAGGACAGGGCTTTGACGAGCAGTACTTC,CASSRGQGFDEQYF
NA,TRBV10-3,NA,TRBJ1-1,TGTGCCATCCGGCGAGACTCGAACACTGAAGCTTTCTTT,CAIRRDSNTEAFF
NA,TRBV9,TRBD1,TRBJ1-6,TGTGCCAGCAGCGATGGACAGGGGGCTCGGTCACCCCTCCACTTT,CASSDGQGARSPLHF
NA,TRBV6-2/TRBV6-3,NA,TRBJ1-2,TGTGCCAGCAGTTCCGGGGAAGGCAGACCCTATGGCTACACCTTC,CASSSGEGRPYGYTF
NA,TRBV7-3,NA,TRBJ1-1,TGTGCCAGCAGCTTAAGAGGCGGCTCAAGGGGAAACACTGAAGCTTTCTTT,CASSLRGGSRGNTEAFF
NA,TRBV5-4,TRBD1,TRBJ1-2,TGTGCCAGCAGCTTGAAGACAGGGGGGAATGGCTACACCTTC,CASSLKTGGNGYTF